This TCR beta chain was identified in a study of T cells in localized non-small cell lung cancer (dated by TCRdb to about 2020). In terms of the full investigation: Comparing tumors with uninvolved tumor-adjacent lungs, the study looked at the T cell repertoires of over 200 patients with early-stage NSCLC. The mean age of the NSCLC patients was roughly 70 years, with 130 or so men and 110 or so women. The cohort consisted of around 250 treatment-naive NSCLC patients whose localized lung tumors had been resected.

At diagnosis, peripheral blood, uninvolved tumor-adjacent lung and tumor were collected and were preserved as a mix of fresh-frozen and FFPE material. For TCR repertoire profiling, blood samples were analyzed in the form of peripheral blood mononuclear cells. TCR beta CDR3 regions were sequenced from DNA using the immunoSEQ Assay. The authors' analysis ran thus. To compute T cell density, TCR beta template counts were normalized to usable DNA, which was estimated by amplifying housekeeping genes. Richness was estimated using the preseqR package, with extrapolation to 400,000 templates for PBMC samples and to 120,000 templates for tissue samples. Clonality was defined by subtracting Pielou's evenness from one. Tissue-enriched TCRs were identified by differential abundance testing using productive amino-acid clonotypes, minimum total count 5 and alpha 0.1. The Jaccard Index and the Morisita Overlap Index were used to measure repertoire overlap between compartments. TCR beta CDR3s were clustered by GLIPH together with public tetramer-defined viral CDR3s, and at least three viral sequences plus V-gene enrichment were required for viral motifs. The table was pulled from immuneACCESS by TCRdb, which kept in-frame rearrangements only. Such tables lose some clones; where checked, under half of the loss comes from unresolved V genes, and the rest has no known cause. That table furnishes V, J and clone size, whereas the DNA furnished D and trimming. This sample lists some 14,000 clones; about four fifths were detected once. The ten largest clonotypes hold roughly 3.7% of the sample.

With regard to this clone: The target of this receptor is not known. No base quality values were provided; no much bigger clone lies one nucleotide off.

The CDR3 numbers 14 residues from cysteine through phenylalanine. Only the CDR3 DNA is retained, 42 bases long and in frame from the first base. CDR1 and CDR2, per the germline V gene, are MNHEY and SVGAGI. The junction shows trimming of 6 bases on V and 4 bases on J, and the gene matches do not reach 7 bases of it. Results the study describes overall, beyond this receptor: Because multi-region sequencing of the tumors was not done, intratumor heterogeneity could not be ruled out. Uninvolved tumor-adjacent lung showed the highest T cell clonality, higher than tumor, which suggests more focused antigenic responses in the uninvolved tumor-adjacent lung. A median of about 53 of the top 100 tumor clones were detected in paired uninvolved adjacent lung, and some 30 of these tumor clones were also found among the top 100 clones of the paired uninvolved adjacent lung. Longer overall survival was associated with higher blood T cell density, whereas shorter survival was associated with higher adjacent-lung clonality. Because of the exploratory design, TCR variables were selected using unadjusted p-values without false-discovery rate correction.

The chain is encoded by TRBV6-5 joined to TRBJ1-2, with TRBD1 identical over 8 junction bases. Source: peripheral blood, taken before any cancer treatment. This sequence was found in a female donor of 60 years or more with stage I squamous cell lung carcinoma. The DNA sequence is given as TGTGCCAGCAGCTGGGACAGGTATTCCTATGGCTACACCTTC. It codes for CASSWDRYSYGYTF.